The 8 T cell receptor beta chains below were found in one sample sequenced in a study of T cell clones after liver transplantation. Measured with immunoSEQ multiplex PCR; TCRdb has only the in-frame clones, and not every one. The table shows some 15,000 clones, with around nine tenths occurring only once. This specimen consisted of CD8+ T cells from blood, obtained before liver transplant. The origin of the receptors is a human donor who received a liver transplant.

The V and J genes are TRBV2 and TRBJ2-3; 8 bases are a match to TRBD2. V lost 8 bases to trimming and J lost 0 bases; unmatched junction nucleotides: 10. The CDR3 covers 16 residues. The germline V gene has CDR1 SNHLY and CDR2 FYNNEI. For the CDR3, the DNA is TGTGCCAGCGTGAGTTCCCGCGGGAGGAGCACAGATACGCAGTATTTT. Translated: CASVSSRGRSTDTQYF.

The chain combines TRBV27 with TRBJ1-2; TRBD1 agrees at 9 bases. V shed 0 bases, J shed 7 bases, and the junction held 6 bases outside the gene matches. This CDR3 contains 15 residues. The germline gives CDR1 MNHEY, CDR2 SMNVEV (reference sequence). The CDR3 DNA reads as TGTGCCAGCAGTTTATCGAAAACAGGGGGCCTTGGCTACACCTTC. Amino acids: CASSLSKTGGLGYTF.

The chain employs TRBV13 and TRBJ2-5; TRBD1 is a possible D gene (6 bases). The CDR3 is made up of 15 amino acids. Germline CDR1 and CDR2: PRHDT and FYEKMQ (reference sequence). Deletions cut 0 bases from V and 5 bases from J, with 13 bases between. The CDR3 nucleotides read TGTGCCAGCAGCTTAGGAGGGGGAAGCGTTGAGACCCAGTACTTC. As protein: CASSLGGGSVETQYF.

Remarks on this clone: One end of the junction is discordant with germline, which a read error may explain. CDR3: CASILGTGFDDQYF. The CDR3 DNA reads as TGTGCCAGCATTTTAGGGACAGGGTTTGACGACCAGTACTTC. The rearrangement links TRBV28 to TRBJ2-5, with 9 bases identical to TRBD1. Germline CDR1 reads MDHEN; CDR2 reads SYDVKM. CDR3 length equals 14 residues.

The gene calls are TRBV5-1 and TRBJ2-3; 7 bases align to TRBD2. CDR1 is SGHRS, CDR2 YFSETQ, per germline. The CDR3 extends over 14 amino acids. The V and J ends lost 6 bases and 3 bases, in that order; junction bases with no gene match: 7. The CDR3 loop is CASNLLASTDTQYF. Written as DNA, the CDR3 is TGCGCCAGCAACTTACTAGCGAGTACAGATACGCAGTATTTT. The whole variable domain, filled in from reference TRBV5-1 and TRBJ2-3, reads KAGVTQTPRYLIKTRGQQVTLSCSPISGHRSVSWYQQTPGQGLQFLFEYFSETQRNKGNFPGRFSGRQFSNSRSEMNVSTLELGDSALYLCASNLLASTDTQYFGPGTRLTVL.

The V call is TRBV5-4, the J call TRBJ2-1; no clear D gene. Germline CDR1 and CDR2: SGHNT and YYREEE (reference sequence). This CDR3 has 13 residues. The ends were cut back, 0 bases at V and 8 bases at J, with 9 bases in the middle. The CDR3 is CASSLALVDEQFF. CDR3 DNA: TGTGCCAGCAGCTTGGCCCTCGTGGATGAGCAGTTCTTC.

The chain uses TRBV27 and TRBJ2-1; perhaps D is TRBD1 or TRBD2 (5 bases each). Germline lookup yields CDR1 MNHEY and CDR2 SMNVEV (reference sequence). Trimming removed 2 bases at V and 8 bases at J, with 13 bases between. This CDR3 region has 14 residues. The DNA of the CDR3 is TGTGCCAGCAGTTTACAAGAGGGGTTCGATGAGCAGTTCTTC. It yields the protein CASSLQEGFDEQFF.

The rearrangement links TRBV4-3 to TRBJ2-2; 7 bases are a match to TRBD1. Losses at the gene ends were 0 bases for V and 5 bases for J; bases not matched to a gene: 0. There are 14 residues in the CDR3. Germline lookup yields CDR1 LGHNA and CDR2 YSLEER. This CDR3 reads CASSQDRGTGELFF. The CDR3 nucleotides are TGCGCCAGCAGCCAAGACAGGGGGACCGGGGAGCTGTTTTTT.